The 8 T cell receptor beta chains given below trace back to one sample, sequenced in a study of blood T cell repertoires in COVID-19. The assay was immunoSEQ multiplex PCR, and TCRdb's table has in-frame clones only and misses some. Found here are 110,000 or so clones, about 88% of them singletons; the top ten hold less than 8.5%. Sequenced: peripheral blood. The receptors originated from a woman in her seventies who had recovered from COVID-19.

This chain connects TRBV29-1 to TRBJ2-3, with D tentatively TRBD2 (5 bases). Trimming pared 5 bases from V and 0 bases from J, leaving 15 bases between. The CDR3 sequence is 15 residues long. Germline CDR1 and CDR2: SQVTM and ANQGSEA. CDR3 in DNA: TGCAGCGTTCGCCCTGGCGGGTTCAGCACAGATACGCAGTATTTT. Its protein is CSVRPGGFSTDTQYF.

The chain uses TRBV6-5 and TRBJ2-7; 8 positions agree with TRBD1. Germline trimming cut 4 bases from V and 2 bases from J; bases unmatched to any gene: 10. The CDR3 is 16 amino acids. The germline V gene has CDR1 MNHEY and CDR2 SVGAGI. DNA of the CDR3: TGTGCCAGCAGTTTTCCACAGGGGGTAAGGACCTACGAGCAGTACTTC. Translating it yields CASSFPQGVRTYEQYF.

This sequence joins TRBV7-9 and TRBJ1-6, with D perhaps matching TRBD1 (6 bases). This CDR3 is 14 amino acids long. Germline CDR1 is SEHNR and CDR2 is FQNEAQ (reference sequence). Trimming left V 3 bases short and J 7 bases short, with 10 bases between. CDR3 sequence reads: CASSFHRANSPLHF. CDR3 sequence (DNA): TGTGCCAGCAGCTTTCACAGGGCCAATTCACCCCTCCACTTT.

CDR3 protein: CASSPRAANTEAFF. In nucleotides, the CDR3 is TGTGCCAGCAGCCCCAGGGCGGCGAACACTGAAGCTTTCTTT. This chain uses TRBV3-1 (or the pseudogene TRBV3-2) with TRBJ1-1; tentatively, D is TRBD1 (5 bases). V lost 4 bases to trimming and J lost 1 base, with 10 bases between them. Germline-derived CDR1 and CDR2 are LGHDT and YNNKEL (reference sequence). The CDR3 contains 14 residues.

J is TRBJ2-5 and V is TRBV7-3; maybe TRBD1 (6 bases). The length of the CDR3 is 16 residues. Germline V gene data show CDR1 as SGHTA and CDR2 as FQGTGA. V lost 5 bases to trimming and J lost 3 bases, with 19 bases between them. The CDR3 region has the DNA TGTGCCAGCAGCGACCAACAGGGTCAACCCAAAGAGACCCAGTACTTC. It yields the protein CASSDQQGQPKETQYF.

J is TRBJ1-3 and V is TRBV30, with 8 bases fitting TRBD1. The CDR3 sequence is 14 residues long. V shed 5 bases and J 3 bases; nucleotides not matched to a gene: 6. Germline V gene sequence: CDR1 GTSNPN, CDR2 SVGIG (reference sequence). DNA for the CDR3: TGTGCCTGGGGGAGGACAGGGCGTGGAAACACCATATATTTT. This encodes CAWGRTGRGNTIYF.

The J gene is TRBJ1-5, the V gene TRBV19, with a tentative D call TRBD1 (5 bases). Between the trimmed V and J ends, which lost 7 bases and 6 bases, there was a span of 16 bases. This CDR3 spans 14 amino acids. CDR1 is LNHDA and CDR2 is SQIVND in the germline V gene (reference sequence). The DNA for the CDR3 is TGTGCCAGTACCCTGGCGGGGGTGGGTCAGCCCCAGCATTTT. Translating it yields CASTLAGVGQPQHF. The full variable domain, rest sourced from reference TRBV19 and TRBJ1-5, is DGGITQSPKYLFRKEGQNVTLSCEQNLNHDAMYWYRQDPGQGLRLIYYSQIVNDFQKGDIAEGYSVSREKKESFPLTVTSAQKNPTAFYLCASTLAGVGQPQHFGDGTRLSIL.

This chain connects TRBV7-8 to TRBJ2-7, with unresolved D. Trimming shortened V by 5 bases and J by 0 bases, and 11 bases separated the two germline ends. Germline lookup yields CDR1 SGHVS and CDR2 FQNEAQ. The CDR3 is 14 residues long. The CDR3 DNA is TGTGCCAGCAGCCCCAGGCAGAGCTCCTACGAGCAGTACTTC. Protein: CASSPRQSSYEQYF.